These 16 T cell receptor beta chains share one sample of origin, sequenced in a study of T cells after yellow fever vaccination. TCRdb redid the calling of the 5' RACE reads with MiXCR, one entry per CDR3 protein. The repertoire includes about 300,000 distinct CDR3 sequences, 4% of them detected once, and approximately 24% sits in the top ten. Here the sequenced sample was PBMCs, taken 5 days after the yellow fever booster vaccination. These receptors all come from a man aged 18 to 29 who received the YFV17D yellow fever vaccine.

This clonotype was observed many times. CDR3 sequence (DNA): TGTGCCAGCAGCCGGGACGGTTCTAACTATGGCTACACCTTC. Translated: CASSRDGSNYGYTF. The V and J genes are TRBV6-6 and TRBJ1-2; tentative D call: TRBD1 (5 bases). V lost 6 bases and J 0 bases, leaving 11 bases between the germline ends. The CDR3 totals 14 residues. The germline V gene has CDR1 MNHNY and CDR2 SVGAGI (reference sequence).

The V gene is TRBV25-1, the J gene TRBJ2-7; a possible D gene is TRBD2 (5 bases). The CDR3 consists of 15 residues. Trimming pared 6 bases from V and 0 bases from J, leaving 15 bases between. CDR1 MGHDK and CDR2 SYGVNS come from the germline V gene. CDR3 DNA sequence: TGTGCCAGCAGCCCCACAAGGGAGAGCTCCTACGAGCAGTACTTC. Translating it yields CASSPTRESSYEQYF.

In DNA form, the CDR3 reads TGCGCCAGCAGCAAGGGACTAGCGGGGGGGACGCAGTATTTT. It specifies CASSKGLAGGTQYF. This rearrangement joins TRBV5-1 to TRBJ2-3; TRBD2 matches 16 bases. Germline CDR1 is SGHRS and CDR2 is YFSETQ. The CDR3 is made up of 14 amino acids. The J segment lost 9 bases and the V segment lost 4 bases, leaving 2 bases of the junction unmatched.

This clonotype was recorded many times. The chain uses TRBV6-5 and TRBJ2-3, with D tentatively TRBD1 (5 bases). Germline V CDR1 and CDR2: MNHEY, SVGAGI. V shed 2 bases and J shed 1 base, with 10 bases lying between them. The CDR3 is made up of 15 amino acids. CDR3 bases: TGTGCCAGCAGTTACGAAGGGGTGGGCACAGATACGCAGTATTTT. Encoded protein: CASSYEGVGTDTQYF.

The table lists this clonotype with many counts. The DNA of the CDR3 is TGTGCCAGCAGCCAAGAGTTCTCCCGGGTTTGGTCTGGAAACACCATATATTTT. This encodes CASSQEFSRVWSGNTIYF. The V call is TRBV4-2, the J call TRBJ1-3; D gene uncertain. This CDR3 spans 18 amino acids. Germline V lookup: CDR1 LGHNA, CDR2 YNFKEQ. The V and J ends lost 0 bases and 1 base respectively, with 16 bases between them.

The table lists this clonotype with many counts. DNA for the CDR3: TGTGCCACCCTTTGGTACGAGCAGTACTTC. Its protein is CATLWYEQYF. This chain links TRBV21-1 with TRBJ2-7. TRBV21-1 is marked as a pseudogene. This CDR3 is 10 amino acids long.

This chain joins TRBV6-5 and TRBJ2-2; D might be TRBD1 (5 bases). The V gene lost 5 bases and the J gene lost 2 bases, with 12 bases spanning the gap. This CDR3 is 15 amino acids long. Germline V lookup: CDR1 MNHEY, CDR2 SVGAGI. DNA for the CDR3: TGTGCCAGCAGTGACAGAATAACAAACACCGGGGAGCTGTTTTTT. It yields the protein CASSDRITNTGELFF.

The chain carries TRBV7-3 and TRBJ1-1; perhaps TRBD1 as D (6 bases). With 0 bases removed from V and 4 bases from J, the gap between germline ends came to 9 bases. The CDR3 totals 14 residues. Germline V CDR1 and CDR2: SGHTA, FQGTGA. The CDR3 nucleotides read TGTGCCAGCAGCTTAACAGGACAGAGCACTGAAGCTTTCTTT. This translates into CASSLTGQSTEAFF.

V is TRBV7-2 and J is TRBJ2-5; 9 bases are shared with TRBD2. The CDR3 has 15 residues. Per germline, CDR1 SGHTA and CDR2 FQGNSA. Trimming at V came to 3 bases and at J to 2 bases, leaving 4 bases not matched to a gene. The CDR3 DNA reads TGTGCCAGCAGCTTTCGGCTAGCGGGGCAAGAGACCCAGTACTTC. This sequence encodes CASSFRLAGQETQYF.

V gene TRBV24-1 combines with J gene TRBJ2-2; 12 nucleotides align to TRBD2. CDR1 is KGHDR, CDR2 SFDVKD, per germline. V was pared by 9 bases and J by 2 bases, with 3 bases of the junction left unmatched. The CDR3 is 15 residues long. CDR3 residues: CATATSGGNTGELFF. The CDR3 DNA is TGTGCCACCGCGACTAGCGGGGGAAACACCGGGGAGCTGTTTTTT.

The V call is TRBV19, the J call TRBJ1-1, with a tentative D call TRBD1 (5 bases). V lost 4 bases and J 0 bases, leaving 12 bases between the germline ends. The CDR3 loop spans 15 amino acids. CDR1 and CDR2 (germline): LNHDA, SQIVND (reference sequence). The CDR3 loop is CASSTDKLLNTEAFF. CDR3 coding DNA: TGTGCCAGTAGTACGGACAAACTCCTGAACACTGAAGCTTTCTTT.

The chain recombines TRBV4-1 with TRBJ1-1; D might be TRBD1 (5 bases). Looked up from germline, CDR1 is MGHRA and CDR2 is YSYEKL. The CDR3 is 14 residues long. Trimming cost V 2 bases and J 11 bases, with 18 bases left between them. Here the CDR3 DNA reads TGCGCCAGCAGCCAAACGGCGGGGCCCCGTCGGGCTTTCTTT. This encodes CASSQTAGPRRAFF.

In its sample, this clonotype was seen a few times. The V gene is TRBV5-1, the J gene TRBJ2-3, with 8 bases lining up with TRBD2. Germline V gene sequence: CDR1 SGHRS, CDR2 YFSETQ. Trimming cost V 0 bases and J 5 bases; bases outside gene matches: 8. The CDR3 spans 16 residues. The CDR3, as DNA: TGCGCCAGCAGCTTGGCCTGGCGGGGGGTTGGAGATACGCAGTATTTT. It codes for CASSLAWRGVGDTQYF.

Only a few counts were recorded for this clonotype. The chain links TRBV4-3 to TRBJ1-2; D uncertain. V dropped 1 base and J dropped 7 bases, with 13 bases sitting between them. Per germline, CDR1 LGHNA and CDR2 YSLEER. CDR3 length equals 14 residues. The CDR3 protein is CASSQVSLKGGYTF. CDR3 sequence (DNA): TGCGCCAGCAGCCAAGTCTCTCTTAAGGGTGGCTACACCTTC.

The genes are TRBV29-1 and TRBJ2-1, with D tentatively TRBD1 (6 bases). V was trimmed by 6 bases and J by 8 bases, leaving 14 bases between them. This CDR3 spans 12 amino acids. Germline V gives CDR1 SQVTM, CDR2 ANQGSEA. CDR3 region: CSVRDTEDEQFF. The DNA for the CDR3 is TGCAGCGTCCGGGACACTGAGGATGAGCAGTTCTTC.

This clonotype was recorded a few times. This chain links TRBV18 with TRBJ1-6, with 11 nucleotides matching TRBD1. CDR3 length equals 16 residues. The germline V gene encodes CDR1 KGHSH and CDR2 LQKENI. V trimming: 2 bases; J trimming: 10 bases; junction bases outside the gene matches: 7. CDR3: CASSPAPGTGGSPLHF. The CDR3 DNA sequence: TGTGCCAGCTCACCAGCCCCCGGGACAGGGGGGTCACCCCTCCACTTT.